These T cell receptor beta chains were read from a single sample in a study of blood T cell repertoires in COVID-19. Profiled with immunoSEQ multiplex PCR; TCRdb holds only in-frame clones, not every one. Of 200,000 to 250,000 clones listed, approximately 86% are singletons. Sequenced sample: peripheral blood. The receptors derive from a woman aged 45 to 65 with COVID-19, enrolled during active disease. The conserved cysteine and the conserved F or W are not part of the CDR3 here. Expanded clones get a size class; other rows say once, few or many, or leave the size out.

ASSLNLPEVNEQF - TRBV27
ASSQEGGGGETQY - TRBV3-1/TRBV3-2
ATGQGAGTDTQY - TRBV24-1
ASSLVGTGGARGYT - TRBV5-8
ASSFVGQNQPQH - TRBV7-2
AWSVPTGYNSPLH - TRBV30
AWTMGQINTEAF - TRBV30
ASSPMPSSYNSPLH - TRBV9
ASSLALGGNWNTGELF - TRBV7-7
SVASSNQPQH - TRBV29-1
ASSENTGGETQY many TRBV6-1
ASSSSYNSPLH - TRBV19
ASSSSGGSSEQY - TRBV5-6
ASNWDFTDTQY - TRBV12-3/TRBV12-4
ASSRDSVETQY - TRBV5-1
SVEEQDRDLPETQY - TRBV29-1
ASSRGTGRETQY - TRBV3-1/TRBV3-2